What follows are 15 T cell receptor beta chains derived from one specimen sequenced in a study of T cell responses to AZD1222 COVID-19 vaccine. Clones were read by immunoSEQ multiplex PCR, and TCRdb kept only the in-frame ones, dropping some. The table has approximately 120,000 clones, about 88% seen once. The sample was peripheral blood, taken on day 0 of AZD1222 vaccination. These receptors originate from an adult in good health.

For the CDR3, the DNA is TGTGCCAGCAGGGAGAAAGCAGGACAGGGGGCTGAAGCTTTCTTT. Its protein product is CASREKAGQGAEAFF. The chain carries TRBV3-1 (or the pseudogene TRBV3-2) and TRBJ1-1; 10 bases match TRBD1. The CDR3 is 15 amino acids. Per germline, CDR1 LGHDT and CDR2 YNNKEL (reference sequence). V was clipped by 6 bases and J by 6 bases; unmatched bases: 10.

V usage is TRBV5-6 and J usage is TRBJ1-2; D unresolved. The V end was cut by 4 bases, the J end by 6 bases, with 13 bases between. Germline CDR1 is SGHDT and CDR2 is YYEEEE. This CDR3 has 13 amino acids. The CDR3 reads CASSPTPGNGYTF. The CDR3 DNA follows: TGTGCCAGCAGCCCTACCCCGGGCAATGGCTACACCTTC. Full variable domain (remainder filled in from reference TRBV5-6 and TRBJ1-2): DAGVTQSPTHLIKTRGQQVTLRCSPKSGHDTVSWYQQALGQGPQFIFQYYEEEERQRGNFPDRFSGHQFPNYSSELNVNALLLGDSALYLCASSPTPGNGYTFGSGTRLTVV.

The chain carries TRBV28 and TRBJ1-6; D gene uncertain. The CDR3 totals 16 residues. CDR1 is MDHEN, CDR2 SYDVKM, per germline. Trimming removed 6 bases at V and 0 bases at J, with 12 bases between. The CDR3 nucleotides read TGTGCCAGCAGACGACTGATAGGCTCCTATAATTCACCCCTCCACTTT. This translates into CASRRLIGSYNSPLHF.

The count of this clone is one. The J gene is TRBJ1-1, the V gene TRBV5-1; possible D gene TRBD1, 5 bases. Germline CDR1 and CDR2: SGHRS and YFSETQ. This CDR3 spans 16 amino acids. V was pared by 2 bases and J by 5 bases, with 19 bases between. The CDR3 DNA sequence: TGCGCCAGCAGCTTTCGCCGCGGGCAGGGTAGAACTGAAGCTTTCTTT. As protein: CASSFRRGQGRTEAFF.

This sequence joins TRBV19 and TRBJ1-2; TRBD1 agrees at 9 bases. The germline CDR1 and CDR2 sequences are LNHDA and SQIVND (reference sequence). The V and J ends lost 7 bases and 1 base, in that order; junction bases with no gene match: 13. The CDR3 is 17 amino acids. The chain's CDR3 is CASTPDGTGFFNYGYTF. The DNA of the CDR3 is TGTGCCAGTACCCCAGACGGGACAGGGTTTTTTAACTATGGCTACACCTTC.

This clone was seen only once. The chain joins TRBV9 to TRBJ2-5, with 8 bases that match TRBD2. J lost 5 bases, V lost 4 bases, and 10 bases had no gene match. Per germline, CDR1 SGDLS and CDR2 YYNGEE. The CDR3 is 15 amino acids. This CDR3 is CASSPGSGGGETQYF. The CDR3 DNA sequence: TGTGCCAGCAGCCCGGGAAGCGGGGGAGGGGAGACCCAGTACTTC.

In this sample, this clone turned up a few times. The chain couples TRBV28 to TRBJ1-4; D is uncertain. The CDR3 length is 12 residues. Germline lookup yields CDR1 MDHEN and CDR2 SYDVKM. V shed 6 bases and J shed 8 bases, with 10 bases lying between them. CDR3 sequence: CASSTQLEKLFF. The CDR3 DNA reads TGTGCCAGCAGCACCCAACTGGAAAAACTGTTTTTT.

The V gene is TRBV6-5, the J gene TRBJ2-1, with no clear D. Trimming removed 0 bases from V and 6 bases from J, with 9 bases in between. The CDR3 contains 14 residues. Germline-derived CDR1 and CDR2 are MNHEY and SVGAGI. As DNA, the CDR3 is TGTGCCAGCAGTTACTCGATAGGTTCCAATGAGCAGTTCTTC. Residues: CASSYSIGSNEQFF.

The chain combines TRBV15 with TRBJ2-1; TRBD1 agrees at 8 bases. Germline V lookup: CDR1 LNHNV, CDR2 YYDKDF (reference sequence). This CDR3 comprises 15 residues. Trimming at V came to 0 bases and at J to 8 bases, leaving 6 bases not matched to a gene. DNA for the CDR3: TGTGCCACCAGCAGAGATGGGTCAGGGGGCCATGAGCAGTTCTTC. Translation: CATSRDGSGGHEQFF.

This chain links TRBV27 with TRBJ2-7; 9 bases are a match to TRBD2. V gave up 6 bases and J gave up 2 bases; unmatched junction bases: 17. The CDR3 totals 18 residues. Germline values: CDR1 MNHEY, CDR2 SMNVEV (reference sequence). CDR3 protein: CASSSRWSQRGDPYEQYF. CDR3 coding DNA: TGTGCCAGCAGCTCTCGATGGTCCCAGCGGGGGGACCCCTACGAGCAGTACTTC.

The rearrangement uses TRBV3-1 (or the pseudogene TRBV3-2) and TRBJ1-2; D unresolved. The V end lost 1 base, the J end lost 7 bases, and 10 bases lay between the germline ends. The CDR3 is 13 amino acids. Germline CDR1 reads LGHDT; CDR2 reads YNNKEL (reference sequence). In DNA form, the CDR3 reads TGTGCCAGCAGCCAAGCCCCACAAGGTGGCTACACCTTC. Translated: CASSQAPQGGYTF.

In regard to this clone: A read error may produce the germline difference seen at one junction end. V and J are TRBV12-3 or TRBV12-4 and TRBJ1-6; a weak D match, TRBD1 (5 bases). The CDR3 is made up of 13 amino acids. CDR3 in amino acids: CASSRKLQGYIRF. The CDR3 DNA reads as TGTGCCAGCAGCCGAAAGCTCCAGGGCTACATACGGTTT.

This clone was detected once. The chain uses TRBV2 and TRBJ1-4, with 7 bases lining up with TRBD1. V trimming: 4 bases; J trimming: 8 bases; junction bases outside the gene matches: 4. In germline, CDR1 is SNHLY, CDR2 FYNNEI. This CDR3 has 13 residues. CDR3 sequence (DNA): TGTGCCAGCAGTGTGCGACAGGGAGAAAAACTGTTTTTT. Its translation is CASSVRQGEKLFF.

The table lists this clone with a few counts. The chain has TRBV30 and TRBJ1-2; possibly TRBD1 for D (6 bases). CDR1 is GTSNPN, CDR2 SVGIG, per germline (reference sequence). Deletions cut 2 bases from V and 5 bases from J, with 18 bases between. The CDR3 contains 15 residues. For the CDR3, the DNA is TGTGCCTGGAGTAATTGGGACATTAAACAATATGGCTACACCTTC. Amino acids: CAWSNWDIKQYGYTF.

This clone was counted a few times. The rearrangement joins TRBV5-1 to TRBJ1-4; 7 bases line up with TRBD1. Germline V gives CDR1 SGHRS, CDR2 YFSETQ. The CDR3 sequence is 16 residues long. With 3 bases clipped from V and 6 bases from J, the junction kept 11 bases outside the gene matches. Here the CDR3 reads CASSSRMGRGDEKLFF. The CDR3 DNA is TGCGCCAGCAGCTCGAGAATGGGCAGGGGGGATGAAAAACTGTTTTTT.